Listed here are 9 T cell receptor beta chains from one sample, sequenced in a study of cytomegalovirus exposure and HLA in healthy donors. The primer mix had 60 Vbeta and 13 Jbeta primers. Using immunoSEQ multiplex PCR, the repertoire was profiled, and TCRdb retains in-frame clones only, with some absent. The sample records 110,000 or so clones, around 81% being singletons. The sequenced material came from PBMCs. The receptors here all came from a woman in her 40s in good health and CMV-seronegative.

The V call is TRBV11-2, the J call TRBJ2-1, with 13 nucleotides matching TRBD2. This CDR3 contains 15 residues. Germline trimming cut 0 bases from V and 7 bases from J; bases unmatched to any gene: 0. Germline CDR1 and CDR2: SGHAT and FQNNGV. The chain's CDR3 is CASSLELAGGNEQFF. The CDR3 bases are TGTGCCAGCAGCTTAGAACTAGCGGGGGGGAATGAGCAGTTCTTC.

The chain links TRBV6-5 to TRBJ2-5, with D maybe TRBD1 (6 bases). Trimming took off 4 bases at V and 1 base at J, with 7 bases between the two ends. CDR1 and CDR2 (germline): MNHEY, SVGAGI. There are 13 residues in the CDR3. CDR3 nucleotides: TGTGCCAGCAGTTGGACAGCCCAAGAGACCCAGTACTTC. Its translation: CASSWTAQETQYF.

The J gene is TRBJ2-1, the V gene TRBV6-6; TRBD2 might be the D (5 bases). The ends were cut back, 0 bases at V and 8 bases at J, with 11 bases in the middle. Per germline, CDR1 MNHNY and CDR2 SVGAGI (reference sequence). The CDR3 sequence is 14 residues long. The CDR3 region has the DNA TGTGCCAGCAGTTACTCGGAAGAGGGCCATGAGCAGTTCTTC. Protein product: CASSYSEEGHEQFF.

The chain links TRBV27 to TRBJ2-2; 8 nucleotides align to TRBD1. The germline CDR1 and CDR2 sequences are MNHEY and SMNVEV (reference sequence). There are 15 residues in the CDR3. The ends lost 5 bases at V and 1 base at J; junction bases unmatched: 3. CDR3 sequence: CASSNDRGNTGELFF. CDR3 coding DNA: TGTGCCAGCAGTAATGACAGGGGGAACACCGGGGAGCTGTTTTTT.

The J gene is TRBJ2-4, the V gene TRBV14; 8 nucleotides match TRBD1. Losses at the gene ends were 4 bases for V and 8 bases for J; bases not matched to a gene: 4. This CDR3 contains 13 residues. CDR1 and CDR2 from the germline V gene are SGHDN and FVKESK. The CDR3 loop reads CASSRRGQDIQYF. Written as DNA, the CDR3 is TGTGCCAGCAGCCGCAGGGGGCAGGACATTCAGTACTTC. Drawing the rest from reference TRBV14 and TRBJ2-4, the complete variable domain is EAGVTQFPSHSVIEKGQTVTLRCDPISGHDNLYWYRRVMGKEIKFLLHFVKESKQDESGMPNNRFLAERTGGTYSTLKVQPAELEDSGVYFCASSRRGQDIQYFGAGTRLSVL.

The J gene is TRBJ1-2, the V gene TRBV7-8; unclear D gene. The germline V gene has CDR1 SGHVS and CDR2 FQNEAQ. CDR3 length: 17 amino acids. Between the trimmed V and J ends, which lost 1 base and 6 bases, there was a span of 21 bases. CDR3 amino acids: CASSLESEGRGLNGYTF. For the CDR3, the DNA is TGTGCCAGCAGCTTAGAGTCGGAAGGACGGGGATTGAATGGCTACACCTTC.

The chain employs TRBV5-1 and TRBJ2-7; unclear D gene. The V end was cut by 0 bases, the J end by 3 bases, with 7 bases between. CDR1 and CDR2 from the germline V gene are SGHRS and YFSETQ. The CDR3 has 13 amino acids. Here the CDR3 reads CASSLVPGYEQYF. Here the CDR3 DNA reads TGCGCCAGCAGCTTGGTCCCAGGCTACGAGCAGTACTTC. Looking up the rest from reference TRBV5-1 and TRBJ2-7 gives the full variable domain: KAGVTQTPRYLIKTRGQQVTLSCSPISGHRSVSWYQQTPGQGLQFLFEYFSETQRNKGNFPGRFSGRQFSNSRSEMNVSTLELGDSALYLCASSLVPGYEQYFGPGTRLTVT.

This rearrangement joins TRBV21-1 to TRBJ2-7; the D call TRBD1 from the table was never checked on the DNA. TRBV21-1 is a pseudogene segment. The CDR3 runs to 14 residues. The CDR3 sequence is CASSRSGTLYEQYF. In nucleotides, the CDR3 is TGTGCCAGCAGCAGGTCCGGGACATTGTACGAGCAGTACTTC.

This clone was found a few times. V is TRBV4-3 and J is TRBJ2-3; D is unclear. V was pared by 2 bases and J by 0 bases, with 15 bases between. In germline, CDR1 is LGHNA, CDR2 YSLEER. This CDR3 region has 17 residues. The CDR3 DNA follows: TGCGCCAGCAGCCAACCTCGTTACAGTTCTAGCACAGATACGCAGTATTTT. Protein: CASSQPRYSSSTDTQYF.